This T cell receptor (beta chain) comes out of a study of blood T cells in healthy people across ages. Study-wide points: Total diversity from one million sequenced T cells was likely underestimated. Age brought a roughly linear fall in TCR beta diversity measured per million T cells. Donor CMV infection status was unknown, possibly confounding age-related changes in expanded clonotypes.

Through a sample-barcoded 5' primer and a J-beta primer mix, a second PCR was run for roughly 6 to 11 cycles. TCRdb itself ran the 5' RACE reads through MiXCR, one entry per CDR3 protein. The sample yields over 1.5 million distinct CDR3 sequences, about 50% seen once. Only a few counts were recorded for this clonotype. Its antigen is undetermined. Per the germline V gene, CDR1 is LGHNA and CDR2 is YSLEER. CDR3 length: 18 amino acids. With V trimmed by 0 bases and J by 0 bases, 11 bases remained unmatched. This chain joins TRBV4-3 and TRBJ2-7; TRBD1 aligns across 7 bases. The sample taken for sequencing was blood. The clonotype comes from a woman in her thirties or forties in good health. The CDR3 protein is CASSQDPRGTDNSYEQYF. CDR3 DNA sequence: TGCGCCAGCAGCCAAGATCCAAGGGGGACAGACAACTCCTACGAGCAGTACTTC.